This TCR beta chain was recorded in a study of OX40 agonist ivuxolimab in advanced cancers. As for the study in general: Eligibility rules accepted prior anti-PD-1, anti-PD-L1 or anti-CTLA-4 therapy, and 30% to 40% had some. Study-wide results and limits: Among the lowest peripheral clonal expansion occurred in 0.1-3.0 mg/kg partial responders.

Clones were read by immunoSEQ multiplex PCR, and TCRdb kept only the in-frame ones, dropping some. Here the sample spans 150,000 to 170,000 clones, 90% to 95% being singletons. Per the germline V gene, CDR1 is MDHEN and CDR2 is SYDVKM. This CDR3 contains 15 residues. With V trimmed by 6 bases and J by 4 bases, 7 bases remained unmatched. For this clone: Its target is not known.

The receptor's source is an adult with an advanced solid tumor such as melanoma, head and neck, liver or kidney cancer. V gene TRBV28 combines with J gene TRBJ2-2; 8 positions agree with TRBD2. Here the sequenced sample was CD4+ or CD8+ T cells sorted from blood, taken in a trial of the OX40 agonist ivuxolimab. The CDR3 protein is CASRPPRGGTGELFF. The CDR3 DNA reads as TGTGCCAGCAGGCCACCTCGGGGGGGCACCGGGGAGCTGTTTTTT.